Reported below is one T cell receptor beta chain. No antigen is known for it. The sample belongs to a study of cytomegalovirus exposure and HLA in healthy donors. Findings of the study overall: A few chains tied to CMV proved CMV antigen-specific in vitro.

The V gene's germline CDR1 is SGHNT and CDR2 YYREEE (reference sequence). Trimming took 1 base from V and 7 from J, leaving 9 bases between them. This CDR3 is 14 amino acids long. Data came from immunoSEQ multiplex PCR; TCRdb stores just in-frame clones and leaves some out. The data contain some 160,000 clones, roughly 92% of them singletons. Sequencing was done on a sample of PBMCs. The chain couples TRBV5-4 to TRBJ1-6; unclear D gene. The clonotype originates from a man younger than 35 in good health and CMV-seronegative. CDR3 DNA sequence: TGTGCCAGCAGCTTGTCCGTAGTGAATTCACCCCTCCACTTT. The encoded protein is CASSLSVVNSPLHF.